The entry below gives a single TCR beta chain sequence along with its context. The PCR employed 60 Vbeta primers together with 13 Jbeta primers. Data came from immunoSEQ multiplex PCR; TCRdb stores just in-frame clones and leaves some out. The data contain about 96,000 clones, around 79% of them singletons. The data derive from a study of cytomegalovirus exposure and HLA in healthy donors. The clonotype comes from a female donor in good health and CMV-seropositive. The sequenced sample was PBMCs.

CDR3 region: CASSLTSGAAETQYF. The CDR3 DNA is TGTGCCAGCAGCTTAACTAGCGGAGCCGCAGAGACCCAGTACTTC. The chain joins TRBV7-3 to TRBJ2-5; D possibly corresponds to TRBD2 (6 bases). Trimming pared 0 bases from V and 4 bases from J, leaving 12 bases between. Germline values: CDR1 SGHTA, CDR2 FQGTGA. CDR3 length: 15 residues.